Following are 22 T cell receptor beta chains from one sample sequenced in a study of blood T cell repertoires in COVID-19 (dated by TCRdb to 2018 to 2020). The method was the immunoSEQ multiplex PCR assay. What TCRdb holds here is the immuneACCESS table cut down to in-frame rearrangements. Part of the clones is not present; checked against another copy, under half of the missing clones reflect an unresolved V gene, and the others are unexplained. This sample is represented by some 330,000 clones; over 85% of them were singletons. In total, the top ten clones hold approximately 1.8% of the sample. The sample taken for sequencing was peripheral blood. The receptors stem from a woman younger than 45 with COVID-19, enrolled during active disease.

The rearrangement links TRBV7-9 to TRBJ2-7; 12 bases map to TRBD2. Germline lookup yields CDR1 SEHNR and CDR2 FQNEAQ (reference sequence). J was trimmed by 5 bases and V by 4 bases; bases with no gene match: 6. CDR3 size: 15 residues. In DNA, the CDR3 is TGTGCCAGCAGCTCCCCGGGACTAGCGGGCCACGAGCAGTACTTC. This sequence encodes CASSSPGLAGHEQYF.

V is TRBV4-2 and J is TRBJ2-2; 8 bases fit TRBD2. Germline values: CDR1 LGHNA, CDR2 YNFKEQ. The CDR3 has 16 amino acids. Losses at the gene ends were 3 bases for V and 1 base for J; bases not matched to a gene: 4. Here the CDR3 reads CASSHALAGNTGELFF. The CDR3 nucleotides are TGTGCCAGCAGCCACGCTCTAGCGGGGAACACCGGGGAGCTGTTTTTT.

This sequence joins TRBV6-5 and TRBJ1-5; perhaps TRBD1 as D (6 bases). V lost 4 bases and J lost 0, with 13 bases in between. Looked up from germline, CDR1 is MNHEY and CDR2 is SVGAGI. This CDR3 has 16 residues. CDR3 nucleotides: TGTGCCAGCAGTTCCGTGGACAGTTATAGCAATCAGCCCCAGCATTTT. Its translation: CASSSVDSYSNQPQHF.

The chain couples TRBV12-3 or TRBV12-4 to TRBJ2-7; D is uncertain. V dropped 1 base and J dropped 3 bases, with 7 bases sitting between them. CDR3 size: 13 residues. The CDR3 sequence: CASSLGHLYEQYV. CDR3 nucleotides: TGTGCCAGCAGTTTAGGGCATCTCTACGAGCAGTACGTC.

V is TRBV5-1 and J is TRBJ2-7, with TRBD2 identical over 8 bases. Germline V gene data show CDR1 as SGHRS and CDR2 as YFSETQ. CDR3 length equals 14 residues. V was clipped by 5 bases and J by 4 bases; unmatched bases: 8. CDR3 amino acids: CASRLSGGSYEQYV. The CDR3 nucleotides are TGCGCCAGCAGGTTAAGCGGGGGATCGTACGAGCAGTACGTC.

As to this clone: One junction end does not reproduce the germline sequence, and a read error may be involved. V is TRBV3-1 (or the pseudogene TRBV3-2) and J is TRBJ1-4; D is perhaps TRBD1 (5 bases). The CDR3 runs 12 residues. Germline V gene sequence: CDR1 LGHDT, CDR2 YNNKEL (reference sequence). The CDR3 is CASSQSRDLPIF. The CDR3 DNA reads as TGTGCCAGCAGCCAATCGCGGGACCTTCCGATTTTT.

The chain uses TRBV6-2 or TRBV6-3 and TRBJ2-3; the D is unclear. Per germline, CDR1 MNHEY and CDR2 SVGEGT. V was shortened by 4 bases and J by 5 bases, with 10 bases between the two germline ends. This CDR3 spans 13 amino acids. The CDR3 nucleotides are TGTGCCAGCAGTTTCGAGGCAAGAGATACGCAGTATTTT. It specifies CASSFEARDTQYF.

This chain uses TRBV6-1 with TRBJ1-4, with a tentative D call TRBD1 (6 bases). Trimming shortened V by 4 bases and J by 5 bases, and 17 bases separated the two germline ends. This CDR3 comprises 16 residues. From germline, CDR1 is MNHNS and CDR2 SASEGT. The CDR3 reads CASSVFRTEPNEKLFF. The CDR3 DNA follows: TGTGCCAGCAGTGTATTCCGGACAGAGCCAAATGAAAAACTGTTTTTT.

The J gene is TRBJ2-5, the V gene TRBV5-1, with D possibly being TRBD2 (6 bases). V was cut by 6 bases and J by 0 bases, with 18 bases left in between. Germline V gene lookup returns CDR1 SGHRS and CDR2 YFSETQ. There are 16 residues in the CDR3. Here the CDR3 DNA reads TGCGCCAGCAAATCTCCCCGAGCGGGTAACCAAGAGACCCAGTACTTC. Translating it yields CASKSPRAGNQETQYF.

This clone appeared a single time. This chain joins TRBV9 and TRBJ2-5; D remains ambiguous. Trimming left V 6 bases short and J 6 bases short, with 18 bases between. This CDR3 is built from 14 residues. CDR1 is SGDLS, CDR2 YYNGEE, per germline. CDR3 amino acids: CASTRGDSIQTQYF. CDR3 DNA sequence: TGTGCCAGCACTCGAGGAGATTCGATACAGACCCAGTACTTC.

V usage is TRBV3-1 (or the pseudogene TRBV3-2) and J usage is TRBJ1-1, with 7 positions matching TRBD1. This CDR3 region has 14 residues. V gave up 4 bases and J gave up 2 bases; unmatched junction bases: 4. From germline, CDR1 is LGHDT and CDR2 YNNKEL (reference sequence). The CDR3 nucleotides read TGTGCCAGCAGCCTTGGGACAGCTAACACTGAAGCTTTCTTT. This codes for CASSLGTANTEAFF.

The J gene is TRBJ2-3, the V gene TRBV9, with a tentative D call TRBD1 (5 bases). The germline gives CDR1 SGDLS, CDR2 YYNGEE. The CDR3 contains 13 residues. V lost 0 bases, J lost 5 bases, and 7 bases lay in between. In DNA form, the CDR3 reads TGTGCCAGCAGCGTAGGGGGCTTAGATACGCAGTATTTT. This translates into CASSVGGLDTQYF.

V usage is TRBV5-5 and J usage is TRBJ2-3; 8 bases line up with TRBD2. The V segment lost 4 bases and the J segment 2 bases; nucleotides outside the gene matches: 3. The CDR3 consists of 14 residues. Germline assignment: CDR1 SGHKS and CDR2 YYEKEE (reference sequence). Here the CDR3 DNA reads TGTGCCAGCAGCACTAGCGGTACCACAGATACGCAGTATTTT. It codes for CASSTSGTTDTQYF.

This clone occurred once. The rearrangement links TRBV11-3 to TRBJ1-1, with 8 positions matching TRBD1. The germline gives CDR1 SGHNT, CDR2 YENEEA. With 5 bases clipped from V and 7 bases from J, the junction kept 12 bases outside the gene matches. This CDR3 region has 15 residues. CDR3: CASSQIRTTGGEAFF. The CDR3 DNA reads TGTGCCAGCAGCCAAATACGCACCACAGGGGGTGAAGCTTTCTTT.

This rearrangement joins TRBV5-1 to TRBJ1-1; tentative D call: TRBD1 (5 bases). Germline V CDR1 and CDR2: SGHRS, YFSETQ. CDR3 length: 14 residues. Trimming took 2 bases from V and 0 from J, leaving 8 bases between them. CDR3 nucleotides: TGCGCCAGCAGCTTAAGACAGATGAACACTGAAGCTTTCTTT. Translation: CASSLRQMNTEAFF.

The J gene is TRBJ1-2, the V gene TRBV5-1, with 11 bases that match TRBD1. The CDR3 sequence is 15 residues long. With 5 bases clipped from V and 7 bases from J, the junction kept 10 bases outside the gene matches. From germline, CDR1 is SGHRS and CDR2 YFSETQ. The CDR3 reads CASSPGDRGERGYTF. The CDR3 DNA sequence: TGCGCCAGCAGTCCCGGGGACAGGGGGGAGCGTGGCTACACCTTC.

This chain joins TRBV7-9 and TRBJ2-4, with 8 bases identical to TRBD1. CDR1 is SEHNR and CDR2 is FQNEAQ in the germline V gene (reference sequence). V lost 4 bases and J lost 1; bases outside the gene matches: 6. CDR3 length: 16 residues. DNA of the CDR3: TGTGCCAGCAGCTATCCAGGGGGCTACGCCAAAAACATTCAGTACTTC. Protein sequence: CASSYPGGYAKNIQYF.

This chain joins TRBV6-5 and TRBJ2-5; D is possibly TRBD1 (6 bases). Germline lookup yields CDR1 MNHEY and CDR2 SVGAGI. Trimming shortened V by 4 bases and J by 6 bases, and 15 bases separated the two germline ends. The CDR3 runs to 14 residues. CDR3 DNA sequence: TGTGCCAGCAGTTCCGGGACAATCGGGCAGACCCAGTACTTC. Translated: CASSSGTIGQTQYF.

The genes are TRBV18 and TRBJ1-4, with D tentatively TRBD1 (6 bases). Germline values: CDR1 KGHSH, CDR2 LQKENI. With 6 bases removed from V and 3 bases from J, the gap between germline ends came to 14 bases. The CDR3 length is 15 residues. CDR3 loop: CASSPYREPNEKLFF. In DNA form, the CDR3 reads TGTGCCAGCTCTCCATACAGGGAACCTAATGAAAAACTGTTTTTT.

The CDR3 loop reads CASSPPSLDTQYF. CDR3 bases: TGTGCCAGCAGCCCCCCCAGTCTAGATACGCAGTATTTT. The chain has TRBV11-2 and TRBJ2-3; D is unresolved. CDR3 length: 13 residues. Germline-derived CDR1 and CDR2 are SGHAT and FQNNGV. Trimming removed 5 bases from V and 5 bases from J, with 11 bases in between.

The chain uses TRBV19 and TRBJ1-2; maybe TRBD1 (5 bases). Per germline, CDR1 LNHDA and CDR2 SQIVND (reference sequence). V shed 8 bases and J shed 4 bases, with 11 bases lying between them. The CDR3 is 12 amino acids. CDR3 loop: CASVQAPYGYTF. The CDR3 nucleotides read TGTGCCAGTGTACAGGCTCCCTATGGCTACACCTTC.

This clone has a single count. The CDR3 DNA sequence: TGTGCCAGCAGCCCAGGGACTAGCGGGGGGGCCAATGAGCAGTTCTTC. The encoded protein is CASSPGTSGGANEQFF. J is TRBJ2-1 and V is TRBV11-3; 16 bases line up with TRBD2. The J segment lost 6 bases and the V segment lost 5 bases, leaving 4 bases of the junction unmatched. The germline gives CDR1 SGHNT, CDR2 YENEEA. This CDR3 region has 16 residues.